Shown below are 19 T cell receptor beta chains from a single sample sequenced in a study of CD8+CD57+ T cells in acquired aplastic anemia. Genomic DNA templated the TCR beta VDJ and CDR3 profiling. One entry per CDR3 protein results from TCRdb running MiXCR on the reads. The data contain approximately 170,000 distinct CDR3 sequences, around 43% of them singletons. Patients who underwent sequencing had shown CD8+CD57+ cell expansion by flow cytometry. The sequenced sample was sorted CD4+, CD8+, or CD8+CD57+ T cells (not recorded which) from PBMCs. The receptors derive from a human donor with aplastic anemia.

This clonotype was seen just once. One junction end does not reproduce the germline sequence, and a read error may be involved. The chain employs TRBV20-1 and TRBJ1-3; D is undetermined. The CDR3 has 14 residues. CDR1 and CDR2 from the germline V gene are DFQATT and SNEGSKA (reference sequence). For the CDR3, the DNA is TGCAGTGCTCTGGACGGGAGCTCTGGAAGCACCATATATTTT. Residues: CSALDGSSGSTIYF.

The table lists this clonotype with many counts. The chain recombines TRBV20-1 with TRBJ1-2; 7 bases align to TRBD1. Trimming took 2 bases from V and 8 from J; bases not matched to a gene: 11. Germline assignment: CDR1 DFQATT and CDR2 SNEGSKA (reference sequence). The length of the CDR3 is 14 residues. The CDR3 DNA reads as TGCAGTGCTAGAAAGGACAGGCCCGCGGGGGGCTACACCTTC. Its translation is CSARKDRPAGGYTF.

This clonotype occurred many times. This chain joins TRBV10-3 and TRBJ2-2; TRBD2 is a possible D gene (5 bases). The length of the CDR3 is 14 residues. Germline V gene data show CDR1 as ENHRY and CDR2 as SYGVKD. The V end lost 11 bases, the J end lost 5 bases, and 18 bases lay between the germline ends. The CDR3 loop reads CAACPDSKTGELFF. The CDR3 coding sequence is TGTGCCGCCTGCCCGGACTCCAAAACCGGGGAGCTGTTTTTT.

This clonotype came up many times. The chain joins TRBV15 to TRBJ1-4; 7 positions agree with TRBD1. V shed 5 bases, J shed 8 bases, and the junction held 11 bases outside the gene matches. The CDR3 has 15 amino acids. The germline V gene encodes CDR1 LNHNV and CDR2 YYDKDF (reference sequence). The CDR3 protein is CATSAPAGGGEKLFF. CDR3 in DNA: TGTGCCACCAGCGCCCCGGCAGGGGGGGGAGAAAAACTGTTTTTT. The entire variable domain, with the rest obtained from reference TRBV15 and TRBJ1-4, is as follows: DAMVIQNPRYQVTQFGKPVTLSCSQTLNHNVMYWYQQKSSQAPKLLFHYYDKDFNNEADTPDNFQSRRPNTSFCFLDIRSPGLGDTAMYLCATSAPAGGGEKLFFGSGTQLSVL.

The chain combines TRBV19 with TRBJ1-5, with D uncertain. Germline values: CDR1 LNHDA, CDR2 SQIVND (reference sequence). This CDR3 is 15 amino acids long. With 2 bases removed from V and 1 base from J, the gap between germline ends came to 9 bases. CDR3 sequence (DNA): TGTGCCAGTAGTATATCACCAGCGAGCAATCAGCCCCAGCATTTT. Translating it yields CASSISPASNQPQHF.

This clonotype has ten or more counts. V gene TRBV4-2 combines with J gene TRBJ1-2; no clear D gene. Germline assignment: CDR1 LGHNA and CDR2 YNFKEQ. V was pared by 4 bases and J by 3 bases, with 15 bases between. CDR3 length: 15 residues. The CDR3 protein is CASSPHTLRDYGYTF. The CDR3 DNA is TGTGCCAGCAGCCCCCACACCCTTAGAGACTATGGCTACACCTTC.

This clonotype was found a few times. Given a much more abundant clone one base away, this may be a read error. The chain has TRBV5-1 and TRBJ2-5, with 9 bases matching TRBD1. The length of the CDR3 is 16 residues. Germline V gene sequence: CDR1 SGHRS, CDR2 YFSETQ. DNA for the CDR3: TGCGCCTGCAGCGAGGGACAGGGATTAGGCCAAGAGACCCAGTACTTC. This gives the protein CACSEGQGLGQETQYF.

This clonotype was seen repeatedly, ten times or more. DNA for the CDR3: TGTGCCAGCAGTTACTCGAGCAGCACATATGGCTACACCTTC. Translated: CASSYSSSTYGYTF. The gene calls are TRBV6-2 or TRBV6-3 and TRBJ1-2; the D is unclear. V lost 0 bases to trimming and J lost 5 bases, with 10 bases between them. The CDR3 is 14 amino acids. Germline V gene sequence: CDR1 MNHEY, CDR2 SVGEGT.

The V and J genes are TRBV11-2 and TRBJ2-4; unclear D gene. The CDR3 runs 14 residues. V was clipped by 7 bases and J by 6 bases, with 16 bases between them. CDR1 SGHAT and CDR2 FQNNGV come from the germline V gene. In nucleotides, the CDR3 is TGTGCCAGCACCCCCCCCCCCACGGGAAACATTCAGTACTTC. Its protein is CASTPPPTGNIQYF.

This clonotype was observed a handful of times. The J gene is TRBJ1-6, the V gene TRBV15; 8 bases align to TRBD1. The V and J ends lost 6 bases and 7 bases, in that order; junction bases with no gene match: 2. The CDR3 is 13 amino acids. Per germline, CDR1 LNHNV and CDR2 YYDKDF (reference sequence). This CDR3 is CATRDRDNSPLHF. DNA of the CDR3: TGTGCCACCAGGGACAGGGACAATTCACCCCTCCACTTT.

This sequence joins TRBV15 and TRBJ1-5, with D possibly TRBD1 on 6 matching bases. From germline, CDR1 is LNHNV and CDR2 YYDKDF (reference sequence). Trimming cost V 3 bases and J 6 bases, with 15 bases left between them. The CDR3 has 15 residues. The CDR3 coding sequence is TGTGCCACCAGCAGTGAAGGGGGGTCTTTTCAGCCCCAGCATTTT. It is translated as CATSSEGGSFQPQHF.

The chain combines TRBV7-9 with TRBJ2-7; D is possibly TRBD2 (7 bases). The CDR3 has 13 residues. V gave up 6 bases and J gave up 4 bases, with 13 bases separating them. Germline lookup yields CDR1 SEHNR and CDR2 FQNEAQ (reference sequence). The CDR3 here is CASSIGGAYEQYF. Here the CDR3 DNA reads TGTGCCAGCAGTATAGGGGGGGCGTACGAGCAGTACTTC. Full variable domain (outside the CDR3, taken from reference TRBV7-9 and TRBJ2-7): DTGVSQNPRHKITKRGQNVTFRCDPISEHNRLYWYRQTLGQGPEFLTYFQNEAQLEKSRLLSDRFSAERPKGSFSTLEIQRTEQGDSAMYLCASSIGGAYEQYFGPGTRLTVT.

This chain joins TRBV19 and TRBJ2-3; maybe TRBD1 (6 bases). V was shortened by 11 bases and J by 0 bases, with 18 bases between the two germline ends. This CDR3 is built from 15 residues. Germline lookup yields CDR1 LNHDA and CDR2 SQIVND (reference sequence). The DNA of the CDR3 is TGTGCCGGCCAAGGCAGGGGTGTTAGCACAGATACGCAGTATTTT. Its protein is CAGQGRGVSTDTQYF. Supplemented by reference TRBV19 and TRBJ2-3, the full variable domain reads DGGITQSPKYLFRKEGQNVTLSCEQNLNHDAMYWYRQDPGQGLRLIYYSQIVNDFQKGDIAEGYSVSREKKESFPLTVTSAQKNPTAFYLCAGQGRGVSTDTQYFGPGTRLTVL.

A remark on this clonotype: This clone may be a read error of a much larger clone one base away. The chain has TRBV11-2 and TRBJ1-1; D is ambiguous. V was cut by 8 bases and J by 1 base, with 14 bases left in between. This CDR3 is built from 14 residues. Germline CDR1 reads SGHAT; CDR2 reads FQNNGV. The CDR3 region has the DNA TGTGCCAGCGTCCAGGAACCCGGGAACACTGAAGCTTTCTTT. Translation: CASVQEPGNTEAFF.

This sequence joins TRBV5-1 and TRBJ1-2; a possible D gene is TRBD1 (6 bases). Germline V gene sequence: CDR1 SGHRS, CDR2 YFSETQ. The CDR3 is 15 amino acids. V was cut by 3 bases and J by 3 bases, with 15 bases left in between. The CDR3 DNA is TGCGCCAGCAGCTCCCACGGGGGCCAGGACTATGGCTACACCTTC. This gives the protein CASSSHGGQDYGYTF.

J is TRBJ1-5 and V is TRBV2, with 10 bases identical to TRBD1. Germline V gives CDR1 SNHLY, CDR2 FYNNEI. This CDR3 is built from 15 residues. V lost 6 bases, J lost 1 base, and 3 bases stayed unmatched. The CDR3 sequence: CASSGDRGSNQPQHF. In nucleotides, the CDR3 is TGTGCCAGCAGCGGGGACAGGGGAAGCAATCAGCCCCAGCATTTT. The variable domain in full, with the rest retrieved from reference TRBV2 and TRBJ1-5, is EPEVTQTPSHQVTQMGQEVILRCVPISNHLYFYWYRQILGQKVEFLVSFYNNEISEKSEIFDDQFSVERPDGSNFTLKIRSTKLEDSAMYFCASSGDRGSNQPQHFGDGTRLSIL.

The V and J genes are TRBV24-1 and TRBJ2-7, with D maybe TRBD2 (7 bases). Deletions cut 4 bases from V and 7 bases from J, with 10 bases between. The germline gives CDR1 KGHDR, CDR2 SFDVKD. The CDR3 consists of 12 residues. The CDR3 protein is CATSEGGREQYF. CDR3 DNA sequence: TGTGCCACCAGTGAGGGGGGGCGTGAGCAGTACTTC.

V is TRBV7-7 and J is TRBJ2-5, with D hard to call. V shed 2 bases and J shed 7 bases, with 2 bases lying between them. Per germline, CDR1 SSHAT and CDR2 FNYEAQ (reference sequence). The CDR3 totals 10 residues. The CDR3 DNA follows: TGTGCCAGCAGCTTAAGGACCCAGTACTTC. As protein: CASSLRTQYF.

At least ten counts were recorded for this clonotype. The rearrangement joins TRBV20-1 to TRBJ1-1; possibly TRBD1 for D (5 bases). Germline loops: CDR1 DFQATT, CDR2 SNEGSKA (reference sequence). This CDR3 has 16 residues. V dropped 0 bases and J dropped 4 bases, with 18 bases sitting between them. The CDR3 nucleotides are TGCAGTGCTAGAGATCTCGGAGGGGCGGGGGGCACTGAAGCTTTCTTT. Protein: CSARDLGGAGGTEAFF.